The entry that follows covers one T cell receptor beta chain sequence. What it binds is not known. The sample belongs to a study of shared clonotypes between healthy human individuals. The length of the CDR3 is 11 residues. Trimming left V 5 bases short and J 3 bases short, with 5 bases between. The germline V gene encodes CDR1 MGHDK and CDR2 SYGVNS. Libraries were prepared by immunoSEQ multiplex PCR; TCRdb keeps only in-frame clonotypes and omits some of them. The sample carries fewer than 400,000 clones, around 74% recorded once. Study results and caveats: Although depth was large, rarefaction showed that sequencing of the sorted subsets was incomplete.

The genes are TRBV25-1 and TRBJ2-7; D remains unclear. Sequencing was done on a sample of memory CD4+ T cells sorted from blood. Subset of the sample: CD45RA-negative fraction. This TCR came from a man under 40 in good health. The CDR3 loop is CASSYGYEQYF. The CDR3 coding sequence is TGTGCCAGCAGTTACGGCTACGAGCAGTACTTC.